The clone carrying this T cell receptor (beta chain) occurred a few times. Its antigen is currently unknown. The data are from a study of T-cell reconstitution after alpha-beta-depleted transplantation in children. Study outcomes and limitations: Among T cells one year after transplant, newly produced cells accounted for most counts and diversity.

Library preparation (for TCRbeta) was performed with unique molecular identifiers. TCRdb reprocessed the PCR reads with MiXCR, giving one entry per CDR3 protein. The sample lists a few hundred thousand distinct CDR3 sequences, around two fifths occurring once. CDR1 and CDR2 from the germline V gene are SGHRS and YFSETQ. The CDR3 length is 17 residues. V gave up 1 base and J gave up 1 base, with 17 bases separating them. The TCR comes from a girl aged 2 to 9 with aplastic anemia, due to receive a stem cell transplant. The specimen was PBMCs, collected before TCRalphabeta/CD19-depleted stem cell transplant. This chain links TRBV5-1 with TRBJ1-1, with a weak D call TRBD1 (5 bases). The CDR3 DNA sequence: TGCGCCAGCAGCTTGAGGTTCGGAGGGGCGGGGAACACTGAAGCTTTCTTT. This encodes CASSLRFGGAGNTEAFF.